Below are 31 T cell receptor beta chains sequenced from a single sample in a study of Tregs in tolerant kidney transplant recipients. Generated by immunoSEQ multiplex PCR, the TCRdb table keeps only in-frame clones and is missing some. This sample has roughly 99,000 clones, with over 85% found just once. The sample was CD4+ T cells from blood, taken before the transplant. These receptors all stem from a human donor who received a combined kidney and bone marrow transplant.

V usage is TRBV7-6 and J usage is TRBJ1-1, with D possibly being TRBD1 (5 bases). CDR1 is SGHVS and CDR2 is FNYEAQ in the germline V gene. The CDR3 loop spans 13 amino acids. V was shortened by 5 bases and J by 4 bases, with 11 bases between the two germline ends. DNA of the CDR3: TGTGCCAGCAGCGCCCGGGGGACCACTGAAGCTTTCTTT. Translating gives CASSARGTTEAFF.

The chain joins TRBV19 to TRBJ2-7; tentatively, D is TRBD1 (6 bases). The CDR3 consists of 12 residues. Germline V gene data show CDR1 as LNHDA and CDR2 as SQIVND (reference sequence). V was trimmed by 1 base and J by 8 bases, leaving 9 bases between them. This CDR3 is CASSIGGGQQYF. As DNA, the CDR3 is TGTGCCAGTAGTATAGGAGGGGGACAGCAGTACTTC.

This chain uses TRBV9 with TRBJ1-3, with D possibly being TRBD1 (5 bases). V lost 4 bases to trimming and J lost 2 bases, with 13 bases between them. Germline values: CDR1 SGDLS, CDR2 YYNGEE. The CDR3 has 15 residues. CDR3: CASSFREGTGNTIYF. The CDR3 coding sequence is TGTGCCAGCAGCTTCAGGGAGGGAACTGGAAACACCATATATTTT.

The chain links TRBV7-2 to TRBJ2-3; TRBD2 is a possible D gene (6 bases). The CDR3 loop spans 14 amino acids. Germline V CDR1 and CDR2: SGHTA, FQGNSA. Trimming stripped 5 bases from V and 5 bases from J, with 14 bases between. The CDR3 DNA reads as TGTGCCAGCAGCGGGGGGACCACTATAGATACGCAGTATTTT. Amino acids: CASSGGTTIDTQYF.

The chain joins TRBV9 to TRBJ2-5; D is possibly TRBD1 (6 bases). Per germline, CDR1 SGDLS and CDR2 YYNGEE. The germline V and J ends were trimmed by 0 bases and 4 bases, with 10 bases remaining between them. The CDR3 sequence is 14 residues long. The CDR3 coding sequence is TGTGCCAGCAGCGTAGAAGACAGGAGAGAGACCCAGTACTTC. Its translation is CASSVEDRRETQYF.

The chain joins TRBV7-3 to TRBJ2-1; 10 bases are shared with TRBD2. Germline trimming cut 4 bases from V and 5 bases from J; bases unmatched to any gene: 5. Germline loops: CDR1 SGHTA, CDR2 FQGTGA. The CDR3 runs to 15 residues. CDR3 in amino acids: CASSSGLAYHNEQFF. The CDR3 DNA is TGTGCCAGCAGCTCGGGACTAGCGTACCACAATGAGCAGTTCTTC.

This rearrangement joins TRBV7-2 to TRBJ2-5; 8 bases match TRBD2. V was clipped by 2 bases and J by 3 bases; unmatched bases: 11. Per germline, CDR1 SGHTA and CDR2 FQGNSA. This CDR3 comprises 17 residues. CDR3 DNA sequence: TGTGCCAGCAGCTTATCGTCTGTAACTAGCGGCGAAGAGACCCAGTACTTC. Translated: CASSLSSVTSGEETQYF.

V and J are TRBV6-4 and TRBJ2-5; no clear D. The DNA end lines up better with TRBJ2-7; the J call may be wrong. Looked up from germline, CDR1 is MRHNA and CDR2 is SNTAGT. This CDR3 comprises 12 residues. The CDR3 spells CASSGVGGEQYF. DNA for the CDR3: TGTGCCAGCAGTGGAGTCGGCGGCGAGCAGTACTTC.

The gene calls are TRBV2 and TRBJ2-7, with 11 bases fitting TRBD1. Trimming cost V 4 bases and J 6 bases; bases outside gene matches: 5. Germline CDR1 is SNHLY and CDR2 is FYNNEI. CDR3 length: 14 amino acids. The CDR3 DNA is TGTGCCAGCAGTGTTTGGACAGGGGGCTCCGAGCAGTACTTC. Its translation: CASSVWTGGSEQYF. Filled out from reference TRBV2 and TRBJ2-7, the complete variable domain reads EPEVTQTPSHQVTQMGQEVILRCVPISNHLYFYWYRQILGQKVEFLVSFYNNEISEKSEIFDDQFSVERPDGSNFTLKIRSTKLEDSAMYFCASSVWTGGSEQYFGPGTRLTVT.

V gene TRBV6-6 combines with J gene TRBJ1-2; D might be TRBD1 (5 bases). Germline V gives CDR1 MNHNY, CDR2 SVGAGI (reference sequence). Trimming pared 2 bases from V and 9 bases from J, leaving 13 bases between. This CDR3 contains 13 residues. The CDR3 DNA sequence: TGTGCCAGCAGTTACAATATCGACAGAAGCTACACCTTC. It encodes CASSYNIDRSYTF.

The gene calls are TRBV30 and TRBJ2-1; 8 bases are shared with TRBD2. The V gene end was trimmed by 2 bases and the J gene end by 4 bases; junction bases not matched to a gene: 7. CDR1 is GTSNPN and CDR2 is SVGIG in the germline V gene (reference sequence). The CDR3 sequence is 15 residues long. In DNA, the CDR3 is TGTGCCTGGAGTCCCGGAGGGACTAGTTACAATGAGCAGTTCTTC. This encodes CAWSPGGTSYNEQFF.

The chain employs TRBV11-2 and TRBJ2-7; TRBD1 matches at 7 bases. The V and J ends lost 5 bases and 2 bases, in that order; junction bases with no gene match: 9. Germline V gene sequence: CDR1 SGHAT, CDR2 FQNNGV. The CDR3 loop spans 15 amino acids. CDR3 residues: CASSPRTGIPYEQYF. The CDR3 nucleotides are TGTGCCAGCAGCCCGAGGACAGGAATCCCCTACGAGCAGTACTTC.

This chain connects TRBV27 to TRBJ1-2, with TRBD1 matching 7 bases. With 0 bases clipped from V and 9 bases from J, the junction kept 10 bases outside the gene matches. This CDR3 is built from 15 residues. Germline values: CDR1 MNHEY, CDR2 SMNVEV (reference sequence). CDR3 amino acids: CASSLSETGYGRYTF. CDR3 bases: TGTGCCAGCAGTTTATCGGAGACAGGGTATGGACGCTACACCTTC.

The chain has TRBV9 and TRBJ2-5; D gene uncertain. CDR3 size: 14 residues. The ends were cut back, 0 bases at V and 5 bases at J, with 11 bases in the middle. Germline CDR1 SGDLS, CDR2 YYNGEE. Here the CDR3 reads CASSVGVAAETQYF. In nucleotides, the CDR3 is TGTGCCAGCAGCGTAGGGGTAGCAGCCGAGACCCAGTACTTC. Combining the CDR3 with reference TRBV9 and TRBJ2-5 gives the whole variable domain DSGVTQTPKHLITATGQRVTLRCSPRSGDLSVYWYQQSLDQGLQFLIQYYNGEERAKGNILERFSAQQFPDLHSELNLSSLELGDSALYFCASSVGVAAETQYFGPGTRLLVL.

The chain carries TRBV7-3 and TRBJ2-4; D might be TRBD2 (6 bases). The CDR3 totals 21 residues. From germline, CDR1 is SGHTA and CDR2 FQGTGA. Trimming stripped 0 bases from V and 0 bases from J, with 24 bases between. CDR3 DNA: TGTGCCAGCAGCTTAACTGGATTCCTGTACCGGGACTCACTAGCCAAAAACATTCAGTACTTC. Translation gives CASSLTGFLYRDSLAKNIQYF.

V usage is TRBV7-9 and J usage is TRBJ2-1; 11 nucleotides match TRBD2. CDR3 length: 17 amino acids. Trimming took 5 bases from V and 8 from J; bases not matched to a gene: 14. Germline CDR1 is SEHNR and CDR2 is FQNEAQ (reference sequence). CDR3 sequence reads: CASSPTLTSGASHEQFF. The CDR3, as DNA: TGTGCCAGCAGCCCAACTTTGACTAGCGGGGCCTCCCATGAGCAGTTCTTC.

The rearrangement uses TRBV30 and TRBJ1-2; 9 nucleotides match TRBD1. This CDR3 region has 14 residues. Germline values: CDR1 GTSNPN, CDR2 SVGIG (reference sequence). The ends lost 2 bases at V and 7 bases at J; junction bases unmatched: 8. CDR3 residues: CAWSKNRDRVGYTF. DNA of the CDR3: TGTGCCTGGAGTAAAAACCGGGACAGGGTTGGCTACACCTTC.

This clone was seen only once. This rearrangement joins TRBV7-8 to TRBJ2-3, with D tentatively TRBD2 (6 bases). The V gene lost 4 bases and the J gene lost 2 bases, with 13 bases spanning the gap. Germline lookup yields CDR1 SGHVS and CDR2 FQNEAQ. The CDR3 has 15 amino acids. The CDR3 DNA is TGTGCCAGCAGCTCGGGACTCGGAGACACAGATACGCAGTATTTT. Its protein product is CASSSGLGDTDTQYF.

The chain is built from TRBV7-9 and TRBJ2-7; 7 bases line up with TRBD1. This CDR3 is 12 amino acids long. J gave up 6 bases and V 3 bases, and 2 bases lay outside the gene matches. Germline loops: CDR1 SEHNR, CDR2 FQNEAQ (reference sequence). The CDR3, as DNA: TGTGCCAGCAGCTTCACAGGGGCCGAGCAGTACTTC. Its translation: CASSFTGAEQYF. Filled out from reference TRBV7-9 and TRBJ2-7, the complete variable domain reads DTGVSQNPRHKITKRGQNVTFRCDPISEHNRLYWYRQTLGQGPEFLTYFQNEAQLEKSRLLSDRFSAERPKGSFSTLEIQRTEQGDSAMYLCASSFTGAEQYFGPGTRLTVT.

The chain has TRBV7-2 and TRBJ2-4; weak D call: TRBD2 (6 bases). CDR1 is SGHTA, CDR2 FQGNSA, per germline. CDR3 length equals 17 residues. V gave up 0 bases and J gave up 1 base, with 13 bases separating them. CDR3 residues: CASSLARDGNAKNIQYF. Written as DNA, the CDR3 is TGTGCCAGCAGCTTAGCGCGGGATGGAAACGCCAAAAACATTCAGTACTTC. The variable domain in full, completed from reference TRBV7-2 and TRBJ2-4, reads GAGVSQSPSNKVTEKGKDVELRCDPISGHTALYWYRQSLGQGLEFLIYFQGNSAPDKSGLPSDRFSAERTGGSVSTLTIQRTQQEDSAVYLCASSLARDGNAKNIQYFGAGTRLSVL.

The chain combines TRBV6-5 with TRBJ1-1; TRBD1 matches 8 bases. Losses at the gene ends were 6 bases for V and 6 bases for J; bases not matched to a gene: 9. This CDR3 spans 14 amino acids. CDR1 is MNHEY, CDR2 SVGAGI, per germline. The CDR3 nucleotides read TGTGCCAGCAGCAACGGACAGGGTAGCGCTGAAGCTTTCTTT. Its translation: CASSNGQGSAEAFF.

The rearrangement links TRBV7-2 to TRBJ2-5; D not certain. Germline V lookup: CDR1 SGHTA, CDR2 FQGNSA. CDR3 size: 14 residues. V lost 1 base to trimming and J lost 2 bases, with 8 bases between them. As DNA, the CDR3 is TGTGCCAGCAGCTTAGTAAATTCTCAAGAGACCCAGTACTTC. It encodes CASSLVNSQETQYF. The full variable domain, its missing parts supplied by reference TRBV7-2 and TRBJ2-5, is GAGVSQSPSNKVTEKGKDVELRCDPISGHTALYWYRQSLGQGLEFLIYFQGNSAPDKSGLPSDRFSAERTGGSVSTLTIQRTQQEDSAVYLCASSLVNSQETQYFGPGTRLLVL.

V is TRBV7-2 and J is TRBJ2-1, with D perhaps TRBD2 (5 bases). This CDR3 region has 16 residues. V dropped 5 bases and J dropped 7 bases, with 21 bases sitting between them. CDR1 is SGHTA and CDR2 is FQGNSA in the germline V gene. In DNA, the CDR3 is TGTGCCAGCAGCCCCCCCGGGGTAAATCGACAAAATGAGCAGTTCTTC. This sequence encodes CASSPPGVNRQNEQFF.

The CDR3 sequence: CASSEFPPYGYTF. The DNA of the CDR3 is TGTGCCAGCAGTGAATTTCCTCCTTATGGCTACACCTTC. The chain is built from TRBV6-1 and TRBJ1-2; D uncertain. Germline lookup yields CDR1 MNHNS and CDR2 SASEGT. The CDR3 sequence is 13 residues long. The V gene lost 2 bases and the J gene lost 5 bases, with 9 bases spanning the gap.

J is TRBJ2-2 and V is TRBV29-1; TRBD2 matches 11 bases. V lost 4 bases and J lost 7; bases outside the gene matches: 5. Germline-derived CDR1 and CDR2 are SQVTM and ANQGSEA. The CDR3 runs to 14 residues. The CDR3 region is CSVVETSGIGELFF. As DNA, the CDR3 is TGCAGCGTTGTCGAGACTAGCGGGATCGGGGAGCTGTTTTTT.

This chain links TRBV7-9 with TRBJ2-2, with 7 nucleotides matching TRBD2. CDR3 length: 15 residues. Per the germline V gene, CDR1 is SEHNR and CDR2 is FQNEAQ (reference sequence). V shed 6 bases and J 0 bases; nucleotides not matched to a gene: 4. CDR3 in DNA: TGTGCCAGCAGTAGAACTAGCGCGAACACCGGGGAGCTGTTTTTT. As protein: CASSRTSANTGELFF.

The chain has TRBV7-2 and TRBJ2-2; weak D call: TRBD2 (6 bases). Trimming pared 2 bases from V and 0 bases from J, leaving 13 bases between. Per germline, CDR1 SGHTA and CDR2 FQGNSA. The CDR3 has 17 residues. Written as DNA, the CDR3 is TGTGCCAGCAGCTTAAACGGCGGGGTCGCGAACACCGGGGAGCTGTTTTTT. This codes for CASSLNGGVANTGELFF.

V gene TRBV6-1 combines with J gene TRBJ1-2; D perhaps matches TRBD1 (6 bases). The germline V gene encodes CDR1 MNHNS and CDR2 SASEGT. Trimming took off 3 bases at V and 0 bases at J, with 23 bases between the two ends. The CDR3 consists of 19 residues. CDR3 sequence (DNA): TGTGCCAGCAGTGACCCCCTCTGGGAGGGGGTACTAGCTAACTATGGCTACACCTTC. Translated: CASSDPLWEGVLANYGYTF.

V usage is TRBV4-3 and J usage is TRBJ2-3; 9 bases line up with TRBD2. CDR3 length equals 16 residues. The V gene's germline CDR1 is LGHNA and CDR2 YSLEER. With 4 bases clipped from V and 4 bases from J, the junction kept 9 bases outside the gene matches. The CDR3 nucleotides read TGCGCCAGCAGCCGAATCGGCGGGGGGGCTGCAGATACGCAGTATTTT. Residues: CASSRIGGGAADTQYF.

This rearrangement joins TRBV11-1 to TRBJ2-7; D may be TRBD2 (5 bases). The CDR3 is 17 amino acids. Trimming shortened V by 5 bases and J by 4 bases, and 24 bases separated the two germline ends. CDR1 is SGHAT and CDR2 is FQDESV in the germline V gene (reference sequence). CDR3 in amino acids: CASSPDGGLQILYEQYF. The DNA of the CDR3 is TGTGCCAGCAGCCCCGATGGAGGACTCCAAATACTATACGAGCAGTACTTC.

This chain joins TRBV6-5 and TRBJ2-3; maybe TRBD2 (5 bases). In germline, CDR1 is MNHEY, CDR2 SVGAGI. Trimming shortened V by 6 bases and J by 7 bases, and 17 bases separated the two germline ends. This CDR3 contains 14 residues. DNA for the CDR3: TGTGCCAGCAGGAGGGCCAGCTACCACTATACGCAGTATTTT. Its protein product is CASRRASYHYTQYF.